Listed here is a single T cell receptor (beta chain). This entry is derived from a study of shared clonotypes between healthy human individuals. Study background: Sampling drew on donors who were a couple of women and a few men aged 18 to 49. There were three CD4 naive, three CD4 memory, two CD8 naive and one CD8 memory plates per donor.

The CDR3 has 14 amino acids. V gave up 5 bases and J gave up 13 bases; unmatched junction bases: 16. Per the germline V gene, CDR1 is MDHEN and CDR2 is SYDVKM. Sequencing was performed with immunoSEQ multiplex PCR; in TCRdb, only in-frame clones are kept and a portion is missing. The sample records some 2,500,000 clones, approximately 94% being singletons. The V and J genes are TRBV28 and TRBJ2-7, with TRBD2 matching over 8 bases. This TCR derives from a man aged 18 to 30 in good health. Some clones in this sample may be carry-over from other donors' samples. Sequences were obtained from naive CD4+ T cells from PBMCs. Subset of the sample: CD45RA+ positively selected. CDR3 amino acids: CASSLTSPSGSGYF. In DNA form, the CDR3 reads TGTGCCAGCAGTCTCACCTCTCCCAGCGGGAGTGGTTACTTC.